These 32 T cell receptor beta chains were all obtained from the same sample, sequenced in a study of read filtering for tumor transcriptome and immune sequencing. Molecular barcoded adaptors covering alpha/delta and beta/gamma chains were used on about 0.4 ug RNA. TCRdb re-called the reads through MiXCR, storing one row per CDR3 protein. The repertoire holds approximately 61,000 distinct CDR3 sequences, with around 18% as singletons. Sequencing used a population of CD138-negative cells sorted from bone marrow. These receptors came from a donor older than 35 with multiple myeloma.

J is TRBJ2-1 and V is TRBV24-1; TRBD2 aligns across 10 bases. The V segment lost 7 bases and the J segment 4 bases; nucleotides outside the gene matches: 6. Per the germline V gene, CDR1 is KGHDR and CDR2 is SFDVKD. The CDR3 contains 15 residues. The CDR3: CATRDSGRNYNEQFF. CDR3 nucleotide sequence: TGTGCCACCAGAGATAGCGGGAGGAATTACAATGAGCAGTTCTTC.

The table lists this clonotype with many counts. The chain carries TRBV19 and TRBJ2-5; D unclear. CDR3 length equals 13 residues. V was clipped by 3 bases and J by 5 bases, with 10 bases between them. Germline V gene data show CDR1 as LNHDA and CDR2 as SQIVND (reference sequence). CDR3 amino acids: CASSIRFVETQYF. The CDR3 bases are TGTGCCAGTAGTATTCGATTTGTGGAGACCCAGTACTTC.

This clonotype was observed at least ten times. V gene TRBV20-1 combines with J gene TRBJ2-5; 14 bases are shared with TRBD2. V shed 2 bases and J 5 bases; nucleotides not matched to a gene: 10. Germline V gene lookup returns CDR1 DFQATT and CDR2 SNEGSKA (reference sequence). The CDR3 covers 17 residues. This chain's CDR3 is CSARSGTSGGLAETQYF. CDR3 DNA sequence: TGCAGTGCTAGATCCGGGACTAGCGGGGGTCTAGCTGAGACCCAGTACTTC.

This clonotype was picked up many times. This chain connects TRBV7-9 to TRBJ1-4; no clear D gene. Germline loops: CDR1 SEHNR, CDR2 FQNEAQ (reference sequence). The CDR3 has 12 amino acids. V was clipped by 3 bases and J by 7 bases, with 6 bases between them. CDR3 amino acids: CASSFLPEKLFF. The CDR3 DNA is TGTGCCAGCAGCTTCCTACCTGAAAAACTGTTTTTT.

This chain links TRBV4-1 with TRBJ2-5, with D uncertain. The CDR3 runs to 12 residues. Trimming shortened V by 3 bases and J by 4 bases, and 6 bases separated the two germline ends. In germline, CDR1 is MGHRA, CDR2 YSYEKL. CDR3 nucleotides: TGCGCCAGCAGCCATTTGGGAGAGACCCAGTACTTC. Its translation: CASSHLGETQYF.

A remark on this clonotype: This clone may be a read error of a much larger clone one base away. The DNA for the CDR3 is TGTGCCAGCAGGGAAAACAGGGCATATCAGCCCCAGCATTTT. This translates into CASRENRAYQPQHF. The V and J genes are TRBV2 and TRBJ1-5; possible D gene TRBD1, 6 bases. V was shortened by 6 bases and J by 5 bases, with 14 bases between the two germline ends. There are 14 residues in the CDR3. CDR1 SNHLY and CDR2 FYNNEI come from the germline V gene. The full variable domain, completed using reference TRBV2 and TRBJ1-5, is EPEVTQTPSHQVTQMGQEVILRCVPISNHLYFYWYRQILGQKVEFLVSFYNNEISEKSEIFDDQFSVERPDGSNFTLKIRSTKLEDSAMYFCASRENRAYQPQHFGDGTRLSIL.

The gene calls are TRBV4-1 and TRBJ2-3; D gene unclear. CDR3 length: 14 amino acids. Germline CDR1 and CDR2: MGHRA and YSYEKL. V lost 1 base and J lost 1, with 6 bases in between. The CDR3 DNA follows: TGCGCCAGCAGCCAAGCCGGAGGCACAGATACGCAGTATTTT. Encoded protein: CASSQAGGTDTQYF.

The CDR3 is CASSRGGGGYGYTF. CDR3 in DNA: TGTGCCAGCAGCCGAGGGGGAGGCGGCTATGGCTACACCTTC. The rearrangement joins TRBV28 to TRBJ1-2; D possibly corresponds to TRBD1 (6 bases). This CDR3 is 14 amino acids long. Germline CDR1 MDHEN, CDR2 SYDVKM. Trimming took 6 bases from V and 4 from J, leaving 15 bases between them.

In its sample, this clonotype was seen a few times. The rearrangement links TRBV2 to TRBJ2-7; 10 bases line up with TRBD1. Germline V CDR1 and CDR2: SNHLY, FYNNEI. The CDR3 is made up of 14 amino acids. The junction had 6 bases not matched to a gene; V was cut back by 4 bases and J by 6 bases. The CDR3 protein is CASSATGGLSEQYF. Written as DNA, the CDR3 is TGTGCCAGCAGTGCGACAGGGGGCTTGAGCGAGCAGTACTTC.

The genes are TRBV12-3 or TRBV12-4 and TRBJ1-2; D might be TRBD1 (6 bases). The CDR3 runs 14 residues. The ends were cut back, 2 bases at V and 4 bases at J, with 11 bases in the middle. The CDR3 coding sequence is TGTGCCAGCAGTTTACGGGGACAAATCTATGGCTACACCTTC. Encoded protein: CASSLRGQIYGYTF.

This clonotype was recorded many times. This chain connects TRBV28 to TRBJ2-2; D assignment may be TRBD1 or TRBD2 (6 bases each). The CDR3 covers 16 residues. The V end was cut by 11 bases, the J end by 5 bases, with 24 bases between. Germline CDR1 and CDR2: MDHEN and SYDVKM. The CDR3, as DNA: TGTGCCGCCCGTCGGGGGCGACCCTCAACTACCGGGGAGCTGTTTTTT. Translating it yields CAARRGRPSTTGELFF.

This clonotype appeared a few times. The gene calls are TRBV27 and TRBJ2-2, with 10 bases that match TRBD1. The CDR3 length is 16 residues. The J segment lost 4 bases and the V segment lost 6 bases, leaving 8 bases of the junction unmatched. Per the germline V gene, CDR1 is MNHEY and CDR2 is SMNVEV (reference sequence). In DNA, the CDR3 is TGTGCCAGCAGGCGAGGGGGGACAGGGGTCACCGGGGAGCTGTTTTTT. It codes for CASRRGGTGVTGELFF.

This clonotype has a handful of counts. The chain is built from TRBV19 and TRBJ1-1; the match to TRBD1 covers 9 bases. Per the germline V gene, CDR1 is LNHDA and CDR2 is SQIVND (reference sequence). The CDR3 has 15 amino acids. The trim removed 1 base at V and 8 bases at J, leaving 8 bases unmatched. The DNA of the CDR3 is TGTGCCAGTAGTATAGTGAGTTCGGGACAGGGCGAAGCTTTCTTT. This gives the protein CASSIVSSGQGEAFF.

This clonotype has more than one count but fewer than ten. The rearrangement uses TRBV11-3 and TRBJ2-5; TRBD1 matches 7 bases. The CDR3 runs to 12 residues. The germline CDR1 and CDR2 sequences are SGHNT and YENEEA. J was trimmed by 2 bases and V by 10 bases; bases with no gene match: 4. The CDR3 sequence: CATLDRQETQYF. The CDR3 DNA is TGTGCCACCCTGGACAGGCAAGAGACCCAGTACTTC.

This clonotype appeared many times. The chain combines TRBV5-1 with TRBJ2-6; D gene uncertain. V was trimmed by 4 bases and J by 1 base, leaving 6 bases between them. Germline V gene lookup returns CDR1 SGHRS and CDR2 YFSETQ. The CDR3 has 14 residues. The CDR3 nucleotides read TGCGCCAGCAGCGGGTATTCTGGGGCCAACGTCCTGACTTTC. Encoded protein: CASSGYSGANVLTF.

This clonotype was detected many times. This chain connects TRBV7-9 to TRBJ2-5; either TRBD1 or TRBD2 may supply D (5 bases each). V was clipped by 4 bases and J by 3 bases, with 15 bases between them. The CDR3 is 15 amino acids. Germline V gene lookup returns CDR1 SEHNR and CDR2 FQNEAQ (reference sequence). In DNA, the CDR3 is TGTGCCAGCAGCTCTCAAGCAAGGGGAGAAGAGACCCAGTACTTC. It is translated as CASSSQARGEETQYF.

This clonotype appeared many times. The rearrangement links TRBV20-1 to TRBJ2-5, with 13 bases fitting TRBD2. Germline V CDR1 and CDR2: DFQATT, SNEGSKA (reference sequence). V shed 4 bases, J shed 0 bases, and the junction held 8 bases outside the gene matches. This CDR3 comprises 17 residues. For the CDR3, the DNA is TGCAGTGCTACTAGACTAGCGGGGGGTTCGTACCAAGAGACCCAGTACTTC. Encoded protein: CSATRLAGGSYQETQYF.

This clonotype has a count of ten or more. The gene calls are TRBV28 and TRBJ1-2; 7 nucleotides line up with TRBD1. The CDR3 sequence is 14 residues long. Germline assignment: CDR1 MDHEN and CDR2 SYDVKM. Trimming at V came to 4 bases and at J to 3 bases, leaving 5 bases not matched to a gene. The CDR3 region is CASSSGGRYYGYTF. The CDR3 region has the DNA TGTGCCAGCAGTTCAGGGGGTCGCTACTATGGCTACACCTTC.

At least ten counts were recorded for this clonotype. The chain joins TRBV6-5 to TRBJ2-1; 10 bases align to TRBD2. The germline V gene has CDR1 MNHEY and CDR2 SVGAGI. J lost 3 bases, V lost 2 bases, and 7 bases had no gene match. The CDR3 has 17 residues. CDR3 bases: TGTGCCAGCAGTTACGAGCAAGCGGGAGGGTACTACAATGAGCAGTTCTTC. Its protein is CASSYEQAGGYYNEQFF.

This clonotype has at least ten counts. The rearrangement joins TRBV12-3 or TRBV12-4 to TRBJ2-2; D call uncertain. V lost 3 bases to trimming and J lost 6 bases, with 8 bases between them. The CDR3 is 13 residues long. In DNA, the CDR3 is TGTGCCAGCAGTTTTTCGGATCCCGGGGAGCTGTTTTTT. It specifies CASSFSDPGELFF.

In its sample, this clonotype was seen many times. The chain couples TRBV9 to TRBJ2-5; D gene uncertain. The germline V and J ends were trimmed by 0 bases and 2 bases, with 11 bases remaining between them. The length of the CDR3 is 15 residues. The germline CDR1 and CDR2 sequences are SGDLS and YYNGEE. For the CDR3, the DNA is TGTGCCAGCAGCGTAGCGTCCGGTACACAAGAGACCCAGTACTTC. The encoded protein is CASSVASGTQETQYF.

This clonotype came up many times. The chain has TRBV28 and TRBJ1-1; weak D call: TRBD1 (6 bases). V lost 5 bases, J lost 3 bases, and 19 bases lay in between. The CDR3 covers 16 residues. Germline CDR1 is MDHEN and CDR2 is SYDVKM. Written as DNA, the CDR3 is TGTGCCAGCAGTACGCGGGGGGGGCGCCGGGACACTGAAGCTTTCTTT. Protein product: CASSTRGGRRDTEAFF.

This clonotype showed up many times. V and J are TRBV5-1 and TRBJ2-6; a weak D match, TRBD1 (6 bases). Trimming shortened V by 4 bases and J by 4 bases, and 12 bases separated the two germline ends. The CDR3 sequence is 15 residues long. Germline V gene lookup returns CDR1 SGHRS and CDR2 YFSETQ. CDR3 sequence reads: CASSQTGSGANVLTF. The CDR3 DNA sequence: TGCGCCAGCAGCCAAACAGGGTCCGGGGCCAACGTCCTGACTTTC.

This clonotype showed up many times. The chain uses TRBV7-3 and TRBJ1-1, with 8 bases identical to TRBD1. This CDR3 region has 14 residues. The J segment lost 5 bases and the V segment lost 0 bases, leaving 2 bases of the junction unmatched. CDR1 SGHTA and CDR2 FQGTGA come from the germline V gene. The CDR3 coding sequence is TGTGCCAGCAGCTTAACACAGGGGGGGACTGAAGCTTTCTTT. It codes for CASSLTQGGTEAFF.

The chain links TRBV7-2 to TRBJ2-1, with no clear D. The length of the CDR3 is 14 residues. Looked up from germline, CDR1 is SGHTA and CDR2 is FQGNSA. V lost 2 bases to trimming and J lost 4 bases, with 9 bases between them. In DNA, the CDR3 is TGTGCCAGCAGCTTACAGGCAATATACAATGAGCAGTTCTTC. It translates to CASSLQAIYNEQFF.

This clonotype was counted at least ten times. CDR3 sequence reads: CAWSRPGTLNTEAFF. The DNA for the CDR3 is TGTGCCTGGAGTAGGCCAGGAACCCTGAACACTGAAGCTTTCTTT. The chain joins TRBV30 to TRBJ1-1; D ambiguous. V was pared by 2 bases and J by 0 bases, with 13 bases between. From germline, CDR1 is GTSNPN and CDR2 SVGIG (reference sequence). CDR3 length: 15 amino acids.

This clonotype was recorded at least ten times. The CDR3 nucleotides are TGCAGTGCTATGACAGCAAACACTGAAGCTTTCTTT. Its translation is CSAMTANTEAFF. This sequence joins TRBV20-1 and TRBJ1-1; D perhaps matches TRBD1 (5 bases). The CDR3 covers 12 residues. Trimming cost V 4 bases and J 2 bases, with 8 bases left between them. The germline V gene encodes CDR1 DFQATT and CDR2 SNEGSKA (reference sequence).

J is TRBJ2-1 and V is TRBV2, with 10 bases fitting TRBD2. Germline loops: CDR1 SNHLY, CDR2 FYNNEI. V lost 7 bases and J lost 6; bases outside the gene matches: 9. The CDR3 consists of 15 residues. The CDR3 region is CASKTAGGPFNEQFF. CDR3 DNA sequence: TGTGCCAGCAAAACAGCGGGGGGGCCTTTCAATGAGCAGTTCTTC.

Concerning this clonotype itself: Lacking the conserved final phenylalanine or tryptophan, this CDR3 likely reflects a read error. The J gene is TRBJ2-2, the V gene TRBV11-2, with D perhaps TRBD1 (6 bases). Trimming left V 4 bases short and J 1 base short, with 16 bases between. Germline V lookup: CDR1 SGHAT, CDR2 FQNNGV. This CDR3 has 17 amino acids. The DNA of the CDR3 is TGTGCCAGCAGCTCAGGAGGACAGAGATGGAACACCGGGGAGCTGTTTCTT. It codes for CASSSGGQRWNTGELFL.

About this clonotype: This could be a read error, since a much larger clone is one nucleotide away. V is TRBV19 and J is TRBJ2-2; D possibly corresponds to TRBD2 (5 bases). This CDR3 contains 15 residues. From germline, CDR1 is LNHDA and CDR2 SQIVND (reference sequence). In DNA form, the CDR3 reads TGTGCCAGTAGTATCCAGGCTAGTAAGTCCGGGGAGCTGTCTTTT. Translating gives CASSIQASKSGELSF.

The genes are TRBV20-1 and TRBJ1-2; unclear D gene. With 3 bases removed from V and 8 bases from J, the gap between germline ends came to 13 bases. This CDR3 is built from 12 residues. Looked up from germline, CDR1 is DFQATT and CDR2 is SNEGSKA (reference sequence). The CDR3 DNA is TGCAGTGCTAGGAGCGGAGGGCAAGGCTACACCTTC. This gives the protein CSARSGGQGYTF.

This clonotype was recorded once. Being one base from a much bigger clone, this may be a read error. The chain joins TRBV28 to TRBJ2-5; D is possibly TRBD2 (6 bases). This CDR3 has 16 amino acids. CDR1 and CDR2 from the germline V gene are MDHEN and SYDVKM. CDR3 DNA: TGTGCCAGCTGTTTAAATATGCGACGGGGGCAAGAGACCCAGTACTTC. Its protein is CASCLNMRRGQETQYF.